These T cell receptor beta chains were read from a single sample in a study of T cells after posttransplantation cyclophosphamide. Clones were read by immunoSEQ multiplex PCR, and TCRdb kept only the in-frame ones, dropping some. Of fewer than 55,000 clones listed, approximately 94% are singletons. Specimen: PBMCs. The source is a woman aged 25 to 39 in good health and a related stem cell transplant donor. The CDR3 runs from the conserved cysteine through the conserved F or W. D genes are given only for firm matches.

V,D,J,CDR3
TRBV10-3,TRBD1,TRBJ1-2,CAISESGRDRVYGYTF
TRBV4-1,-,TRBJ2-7,CASSPGEGAREQYF
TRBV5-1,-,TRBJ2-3,CASSLSPVTDTQYF
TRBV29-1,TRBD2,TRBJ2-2,CSGGGRGDGELFF
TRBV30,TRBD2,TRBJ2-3,CAWSAAGGSVTDTQYF
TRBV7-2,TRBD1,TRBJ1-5,CASSLGRGVNQPQHF
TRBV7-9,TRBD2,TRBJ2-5,CASSLGSSGGETQYF
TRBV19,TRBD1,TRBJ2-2,CASTLNRGPGELFF
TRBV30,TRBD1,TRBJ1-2,CAWTPMTGDTYGYTF
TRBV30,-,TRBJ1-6,CAWSVGGGSYNSPLHF
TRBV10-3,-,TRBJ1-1,CAISEGGAPAFF
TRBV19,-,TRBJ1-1,CASLDRPNTEAFF
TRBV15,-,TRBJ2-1,CATSRDLVLGYEQFF
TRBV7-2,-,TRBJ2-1,CASSLAVGGYNEQFF
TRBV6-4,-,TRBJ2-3,CASSAHASDTQYF
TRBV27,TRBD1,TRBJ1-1,CASGGRRGRETEAFF
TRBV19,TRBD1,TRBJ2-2,CASSVGQKTGELFF
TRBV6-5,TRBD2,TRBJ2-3,CASRPGLAGTDTQYF
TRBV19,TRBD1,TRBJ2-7,CASSTRSTGAEQYF
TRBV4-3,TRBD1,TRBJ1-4,CASRRTGGREKLFF
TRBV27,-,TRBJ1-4,CASSSLGPNEKLFF
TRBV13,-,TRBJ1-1,CASSERRTEAFF
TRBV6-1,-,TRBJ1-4,CASSLRDEKLFF
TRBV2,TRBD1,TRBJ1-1,CASGTGVLNTEAFF
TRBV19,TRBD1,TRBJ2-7,CASSGSTGTGYEQYF
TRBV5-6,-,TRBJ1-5,CASSLMARQNQPQHF
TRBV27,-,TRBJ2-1,CASSLDSVSYNEQFF
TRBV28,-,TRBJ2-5,CASSLRSLGSGLETQYF
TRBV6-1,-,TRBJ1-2,CATVYYGYTF
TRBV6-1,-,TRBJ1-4,CASNRAPNEKLFF
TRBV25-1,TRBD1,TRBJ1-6,CASSAGTGGNNSPLHF
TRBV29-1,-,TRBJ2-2,CSVALADNTGELFF
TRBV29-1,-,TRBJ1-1,CSAGQKMNTEAFF
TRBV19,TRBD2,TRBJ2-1,CASKGGGASYNEQFF
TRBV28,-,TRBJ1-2,CASSLPGDVLLGYTF
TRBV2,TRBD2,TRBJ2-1,CASRPLAGSYNEQFF
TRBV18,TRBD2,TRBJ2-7,CASSWGGYEQYF
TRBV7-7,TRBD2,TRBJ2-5,CASSLRSGGEAIQYF
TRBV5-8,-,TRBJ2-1,CASSLGGRGYNEQFF
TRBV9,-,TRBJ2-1,CASSTHRLNEQFF
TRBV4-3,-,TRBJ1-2,CASSRSAGRDGYTF
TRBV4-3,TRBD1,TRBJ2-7,CASSQATGSEQYF
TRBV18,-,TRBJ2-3,CASSPPPGGLGDTQYF
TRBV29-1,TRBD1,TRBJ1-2,CSVGGTGGLYGYTF
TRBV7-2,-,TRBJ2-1,CASRVQGVSYNEQFF